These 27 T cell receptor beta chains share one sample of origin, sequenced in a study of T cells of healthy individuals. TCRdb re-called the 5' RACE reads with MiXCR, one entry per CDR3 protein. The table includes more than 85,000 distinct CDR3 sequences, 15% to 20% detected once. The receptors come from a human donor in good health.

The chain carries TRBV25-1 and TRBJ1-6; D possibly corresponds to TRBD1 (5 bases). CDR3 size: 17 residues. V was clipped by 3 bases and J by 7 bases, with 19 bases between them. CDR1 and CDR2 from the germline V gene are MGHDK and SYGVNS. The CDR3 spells CASSDMQGRIPNSPLHF. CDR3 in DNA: TGTGCCAGCAGTGACATGCAGGGCAGAATCCCCAATTCACCCCTCCACTTT.

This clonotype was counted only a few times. The CDR3 protein is CSVSDGGASGEQFF. The CDR3 DNA is TGCAGCGTGAGTGACGGGGGGGCGTCGGGTGAGCAGTTCTTC. V is TRBV29-1 and J is TRBJ2-1; 8 bases are a match to TRBD2. V lost 6 bases and J lost 9; bases outside the gene matches: 13. CDR1 is SQVTM and CDR2 is ANQGSEA in the germline V gene. The CDR3 totals 14 residues.

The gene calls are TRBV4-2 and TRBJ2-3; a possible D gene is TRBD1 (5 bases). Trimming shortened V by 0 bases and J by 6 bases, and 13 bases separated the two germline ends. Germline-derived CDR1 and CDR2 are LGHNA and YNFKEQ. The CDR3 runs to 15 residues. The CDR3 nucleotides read TGTGCCAGCAGCCAAGATGGGGCAGGGTGGGATACGCAGTATTTT. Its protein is CASSQDGAGWDTQYF.

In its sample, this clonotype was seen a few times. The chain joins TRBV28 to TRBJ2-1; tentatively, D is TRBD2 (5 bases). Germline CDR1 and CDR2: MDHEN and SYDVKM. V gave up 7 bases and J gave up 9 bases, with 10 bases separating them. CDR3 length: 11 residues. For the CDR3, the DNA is TGTGCCAGCACCCCGGGGATTGAGCAGTTCTTC. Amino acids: CASTPGIEQFF.

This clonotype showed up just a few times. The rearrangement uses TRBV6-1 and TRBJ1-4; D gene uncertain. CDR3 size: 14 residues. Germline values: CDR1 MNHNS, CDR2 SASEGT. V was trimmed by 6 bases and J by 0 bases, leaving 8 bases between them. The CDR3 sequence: CASRLAATNEKLFF. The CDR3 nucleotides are TGTGCCAGCAGACTTGCTGCAACTAATGAAAAACTGTTTTTT.

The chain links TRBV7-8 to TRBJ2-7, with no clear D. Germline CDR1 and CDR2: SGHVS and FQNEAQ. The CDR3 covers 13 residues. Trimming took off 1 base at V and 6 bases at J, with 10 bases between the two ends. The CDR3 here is CASSLERAREQYF. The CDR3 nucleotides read TGTGCCAGCAGCTTAGAAAGGGCTCGCGAGCAGTACTTC.

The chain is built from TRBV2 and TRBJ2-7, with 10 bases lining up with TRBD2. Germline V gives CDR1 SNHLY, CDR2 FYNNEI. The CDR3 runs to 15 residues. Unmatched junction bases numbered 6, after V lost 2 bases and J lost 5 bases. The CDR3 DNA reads TGTGCCAGCAGTGAATTGCTAGCGGGGGCGGACGAGCAGTACTTC. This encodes CASSELLAGADEQYF.

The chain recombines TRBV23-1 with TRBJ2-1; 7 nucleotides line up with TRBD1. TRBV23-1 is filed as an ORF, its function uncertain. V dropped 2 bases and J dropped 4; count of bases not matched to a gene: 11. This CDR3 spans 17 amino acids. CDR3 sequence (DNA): TGCGCCAGCAGTCAACTAGACAGGGAAAAAACGTACAATGAGCAGTTCTTC. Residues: CASSQLDREKTYNEQFF.

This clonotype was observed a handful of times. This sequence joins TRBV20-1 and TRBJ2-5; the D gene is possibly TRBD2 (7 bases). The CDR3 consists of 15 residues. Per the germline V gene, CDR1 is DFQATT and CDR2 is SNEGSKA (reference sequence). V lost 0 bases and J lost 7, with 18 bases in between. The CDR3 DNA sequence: TGCAGTGCTAGAGAGCGGGGGCTGGCGAAAGGGACCCAGTACTTC. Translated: CSARERGLAKGTQYF.

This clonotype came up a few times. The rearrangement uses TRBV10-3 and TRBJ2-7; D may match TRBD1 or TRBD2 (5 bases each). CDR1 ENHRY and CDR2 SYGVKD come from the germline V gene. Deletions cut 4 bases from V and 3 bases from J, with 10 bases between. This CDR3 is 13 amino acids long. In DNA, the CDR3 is TGTGCCATCAGTGGGGGGTTCTACTACGAGCAGTACTTC. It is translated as CAISGGFYYEQYF.

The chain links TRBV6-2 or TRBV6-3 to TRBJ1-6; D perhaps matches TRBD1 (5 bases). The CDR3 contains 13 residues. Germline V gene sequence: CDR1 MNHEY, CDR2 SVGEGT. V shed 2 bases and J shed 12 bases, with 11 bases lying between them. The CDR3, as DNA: TGTGCCAGCAGTTACCGGGACGCGGGACCCCTCCACTTT. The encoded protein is CASSYRDAGPLHF.

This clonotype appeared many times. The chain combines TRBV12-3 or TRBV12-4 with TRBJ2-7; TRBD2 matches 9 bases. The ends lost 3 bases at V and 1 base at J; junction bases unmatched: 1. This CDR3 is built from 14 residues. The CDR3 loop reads CASSFLAGSYEQYF. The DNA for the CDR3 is TGTGCCAGCAGTTTTCTAGCGGGGTCCTACGAGCAGTACTTC.

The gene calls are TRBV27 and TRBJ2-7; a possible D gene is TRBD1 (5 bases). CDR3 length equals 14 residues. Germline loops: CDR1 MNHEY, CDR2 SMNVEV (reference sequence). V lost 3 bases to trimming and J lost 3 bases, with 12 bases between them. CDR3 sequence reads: CASSFARVSYEQYF. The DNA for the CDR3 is TGTGCCAGCAGTTTTGCCAGGGTCAGCTACGAGCAGTACTTC.

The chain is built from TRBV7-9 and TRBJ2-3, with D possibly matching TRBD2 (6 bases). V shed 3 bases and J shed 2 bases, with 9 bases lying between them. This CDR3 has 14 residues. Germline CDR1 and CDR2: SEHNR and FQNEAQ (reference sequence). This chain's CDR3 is CASSFAGNTDTQYF. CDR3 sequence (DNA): TGTGCCAGCAGCTTTGCGGGGAACACAGATACGCAGTATTTT.

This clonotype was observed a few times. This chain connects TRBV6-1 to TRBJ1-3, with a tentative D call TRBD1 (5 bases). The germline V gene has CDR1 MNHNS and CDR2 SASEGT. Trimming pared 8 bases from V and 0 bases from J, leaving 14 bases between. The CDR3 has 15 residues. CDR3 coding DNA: TGTGCCAGCTGGGACCGCACAACCTCTGGAAACACCATATATTTT. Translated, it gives CASWDRTTSGNTIYF.

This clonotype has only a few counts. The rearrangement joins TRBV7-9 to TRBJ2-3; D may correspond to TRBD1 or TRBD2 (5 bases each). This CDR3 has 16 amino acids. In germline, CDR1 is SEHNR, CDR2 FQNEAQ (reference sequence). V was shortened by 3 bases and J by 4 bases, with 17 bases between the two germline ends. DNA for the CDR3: TGTGCCAGCAGCTTGCTTGCTGGGGCGGGTTCAGATACGCAGTATTTT. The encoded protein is CASSLLAGAGSDTQYF.

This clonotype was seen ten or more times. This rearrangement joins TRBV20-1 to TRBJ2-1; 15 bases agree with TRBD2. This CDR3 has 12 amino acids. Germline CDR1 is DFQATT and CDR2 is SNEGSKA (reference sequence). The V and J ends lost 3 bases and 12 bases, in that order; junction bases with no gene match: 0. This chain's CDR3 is CSARGLAGGQFF. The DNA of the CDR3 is TGCAGTGCTAGGGGACTAGCGGGAGGGCAGTTCTTC.

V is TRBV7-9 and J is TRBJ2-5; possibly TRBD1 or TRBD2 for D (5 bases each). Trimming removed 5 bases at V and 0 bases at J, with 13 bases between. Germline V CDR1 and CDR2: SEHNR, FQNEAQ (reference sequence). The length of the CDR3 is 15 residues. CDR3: CASSAGTRNQETQYF. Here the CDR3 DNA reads TGTGCCAGCAGCGCCGGGACCCGAAACCAAGAGACCCAGTACTTC.

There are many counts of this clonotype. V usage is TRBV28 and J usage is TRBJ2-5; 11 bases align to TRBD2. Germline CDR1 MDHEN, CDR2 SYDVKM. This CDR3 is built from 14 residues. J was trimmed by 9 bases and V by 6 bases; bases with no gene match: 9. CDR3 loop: CASRPGTSGRAQYF. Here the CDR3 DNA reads TGTGCCAGCAGGCCCGGGACTAGCGGTAGGGCCCAGTACTTC. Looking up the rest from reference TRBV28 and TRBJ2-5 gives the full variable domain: DVKVTQSSRYLVKRTGEKVFLECVQDMDHENMFWYRQDPGLGLRLIYFSYDVKMKEKGDIPEGYSVSREKKERFSLILESASTNQTSMYLCASRPGTSGRAQYFGPGTRLLVL.

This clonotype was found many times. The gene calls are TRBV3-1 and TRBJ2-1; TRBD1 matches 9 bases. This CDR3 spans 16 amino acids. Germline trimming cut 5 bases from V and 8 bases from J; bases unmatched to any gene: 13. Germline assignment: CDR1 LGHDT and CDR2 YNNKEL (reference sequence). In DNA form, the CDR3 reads TGTGCCAGCAGCGAAGTTCCCGGGACAGGGCCCCATGAGCAGTTCTTC. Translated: CASSEVPGTGPHEQFF.

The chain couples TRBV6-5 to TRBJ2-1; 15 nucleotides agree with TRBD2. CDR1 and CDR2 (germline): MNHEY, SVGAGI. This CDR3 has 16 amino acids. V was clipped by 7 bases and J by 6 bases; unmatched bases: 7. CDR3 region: CASNTGTSGGINEQFF. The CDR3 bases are TGTGCCAGCAATACCGGGACTAGCGGGGGGATCAATGAGCAGTTCTTC.

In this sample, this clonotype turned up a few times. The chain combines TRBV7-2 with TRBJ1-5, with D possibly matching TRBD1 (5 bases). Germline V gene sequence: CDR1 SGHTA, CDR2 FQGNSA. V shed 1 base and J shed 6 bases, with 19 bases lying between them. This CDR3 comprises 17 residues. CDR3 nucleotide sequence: TGTGCCAGCAGCTTAGTAGTGGGCAGGGTAGTTGGTCAGCCCCAGCATTTT. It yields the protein CASSLVVGRVVGQPQHF.

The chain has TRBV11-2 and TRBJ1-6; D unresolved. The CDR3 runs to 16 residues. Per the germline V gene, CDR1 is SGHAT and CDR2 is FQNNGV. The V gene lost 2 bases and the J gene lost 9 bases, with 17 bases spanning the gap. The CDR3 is CASSLMGGRSGSPLHF. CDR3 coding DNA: TGTGCCAGCAGCTTAATGGGAGGGAGGTCGGGTTCACCCCTCCACTTT.

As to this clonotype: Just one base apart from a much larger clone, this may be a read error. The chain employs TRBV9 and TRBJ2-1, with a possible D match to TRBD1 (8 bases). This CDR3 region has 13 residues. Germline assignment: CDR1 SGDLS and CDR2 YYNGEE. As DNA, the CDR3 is TGTGTCAGCAGCGGGACAGGAGGGATTGAGCAGTTCTTC. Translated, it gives CVSSGTGGIEQFF.

CDR3 region: CASSPEVGGRVYEQYF. Written as DNA, the CDR3 is TGTGCCAGCAGTCCTGAGGTTGGGGGCAGGGTCTACGAGCAGTACTTC. The chain carries TRBV12-3 or TRBV12-4 and TRBJ2-7; tentatively, D is TRBD1 (6 bases). This CDR3 spans 16 amino acids. Trimming cost V 5 bases and J 3 bases, with 20 bases left between them.

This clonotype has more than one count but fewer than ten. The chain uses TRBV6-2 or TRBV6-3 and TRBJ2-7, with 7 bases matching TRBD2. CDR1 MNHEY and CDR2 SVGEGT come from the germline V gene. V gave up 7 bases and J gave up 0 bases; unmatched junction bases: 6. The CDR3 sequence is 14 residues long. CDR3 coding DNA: TGTGCCAGCATAAGGCAGCGGGGCTCCTACGAGCAGTACTTC. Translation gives CASIRQRGSYEQYF.

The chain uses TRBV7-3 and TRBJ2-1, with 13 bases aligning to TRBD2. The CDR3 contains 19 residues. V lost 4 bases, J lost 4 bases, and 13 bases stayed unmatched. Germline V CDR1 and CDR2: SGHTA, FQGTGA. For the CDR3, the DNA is TGTGCCAGCAGCTCAGAGGGACTAGCGGGGAGTTCCTTGTACAATGAGCAGTTCTTC. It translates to CASSSEGLAGSSLYNEQFF.